This T cell receptor (beta chain) was retrieved from a study of post-analysis software for immune sequencing data. On the study more broadly: Recorded subtypes: relapsing-remitting, secondary progressive, progressive-relapsing; some patients unannotated. General study findings and limits: Same-batch samples co-clustered strongly by F measure. The study found significantly lower normalized Chao1 diversity in multiple sclerosis patients than in controls. Elevated frequency relative to controls characterized several TRBV segments in patients, TRBV5-6, TRBV5-1 and TRBV20-1 among them.

Unique molecular identifiers were present in the TCR beta cDNA libraries. Some 500,000 cDNA molecules were obtained per 1 to 10 million input T cells. TCRdb ran MiXCR on the PCR reads and lists one entry per CDR3 protein. The sample contains under 900,000 distinct CDR3 sequences, approximately 57% of which appear only once. This clonotype turned up a few times. The target antigen is unknown. The CDR3 runs to 15 residues. Trimming took 3 bases from V and 1 from J, leaving 12 bases between them. Germline lookup yields CDR1 SEHNR and CDR2 FQNEAQ (reference sequence). The source material was blood. This TCR came from a girl aged 5-17 years with multiple sclerosis. The V call is TRBV7-9, the J call TRBJ2-5; possibly TRBD1 or TRBD2 for D (5 bases each). The CDR3 loop reads CASSFRDGSQETQYF. CDR3 DNA: TGTGCCAGCAGCTTTAGGGACGGATCCCAAGAGACCCAGTACTTC.